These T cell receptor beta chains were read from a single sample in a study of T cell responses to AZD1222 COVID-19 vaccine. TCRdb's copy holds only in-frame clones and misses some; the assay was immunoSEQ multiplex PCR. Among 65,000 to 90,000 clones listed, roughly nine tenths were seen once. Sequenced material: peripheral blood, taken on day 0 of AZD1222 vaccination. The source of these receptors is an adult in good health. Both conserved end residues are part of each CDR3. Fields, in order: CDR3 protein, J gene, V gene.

cdr3_aa: CASSRRDPNEKLFF; j_call: TRBJ1-4; v_call: TRBV3-1/TRBV3-2
cdr3_aa: CASYGMGNEQFF; j_call: TRBJ2-1; v_call: TRBV11-2
cdr3_aa: CASRGTSGSRNTGELFF; j_call: TRBJ2-2; v_call: TRBV28
cdr3_aa: CASGLVPRGPTFF; j_call: TRBJ1-1; v_call: TRBV12-5
cdr3_aa: CSVEVGGTGGQTQYF; j_call: TRBJ2-5; v_call: TRBV29-1
cdr3_aa: CASSWTSGTDTQYF; j_call: TRBJ2-3; v_call: TRBV27
cdr3_aa: CAISGQAYEQYF; j_call: TRBJ2-7; v_call: TRBV10-3
cdr3_aa: CASRSDSSGANVLTF; j_call: TRBJ2-6; v_call: TRBV6-5
cdr3_aa: CASTWDRVKGATNEKLFF; j_call: TRBJ1-4; v_call: TRBV21-1
cdr3_aa: CASRSTTRETNSPLHF; j_call: TRBJ1-6; v_call: TRBV27
cdr3_aa: CASSPQGEFPHEQFF; j_call: TRBJ2-1; v_call: TRBV9
cdr3_aa: CASSLGQGGGAFF; j_call: TRBJ1-1; v_call: TRBV11-3
cdr3_aa: CASSLTGGAYSYEQYF; j_call: TRBJ2-7; v_call: TRBV5-1
cdr3_aa: CASSSKGVDPGELFF; j_call: TRBJ2-2; v_call: TRBV9
cdr3_aa: CASSLVGVSDEQFF; j_call: TRBJ2-1; v_call: TRBV7-2
cdr3_aa: CASSRPDHRGSGEQYF; j_call: TRBJ2-7; v_call: TRBV27
cdr3_aa: CASSEYREGYEQFF; j_call: TRBJ2-1; v_call: TRBV25-1
cdr3_aa: CASSQGAGGLNEQFF; j_call: TRBJ2-1; v_call: TRBV4-2
cdr3_aa: CASSLAGGRREQYF; j_call: TRBJ2-7; v_call: TRBV5-4
cdr3_aa: CASRTGTSDFTDTQYF; j_call: TRBJ2-3; v_call: TRBV5-1
cdr3_aa: CASSEARAPPGKLFF; j_call: TRBJ1-4; v_call: TRBV25-1
cdr3_aa: CASSQVSTGELFF; j_call: TRBJ2-2; v_call: TRBV3-1/TRBV3-2
cdr3_aa: CACSTSVEQYF; j_call: TRBJ2-7; v_call: TRBV30
cdr3_aa: CASSRVSKCKSRANVLTF; j_call: TRBJ2-6; v_call: TRBV7-7
cdr3_aa: CASSFSSSTGGIGMGNEKLFF; j_call: TRBJ1-4; v_call: TRBV5-1
cdr3_aa: CASSSSDYNEKLFF; j_call: TRBJ1-4; v_call: TRBV28
cdr3_aa: CASSLGGAPNTGELFF; j_call: TRBJ2-2; v_call: TRBV7-9
cdr3_aa: CASSPGLFTVTQYF; j_call: TRBJ2-5; v_call: TRBV5-1
cdr3_aa: CSVEGEGGLGTYEQYF; j_call: TRBJ2-7; v_call: TRBV29-1
cdr3_aa: CATSDRAANQPQHF; j_call: TRBJ1-5; v_call: TRBV24-1
cdr3_aa: CASSQDQSGGAYNEQFF; j_call: TRBJ2-1; v_call: TRBV4-2
cdr3_aa: CASSPAPSNQPQHF; j_call: TRBJ1-5; v_call: TRBV9
cdr3_aa: CASSLVGRGSNTEAFF; j_call: TRBJ1-1; v_call: TRBV11-2
cdr3_aa: CASRPLPAGDYEQYF; j_call: TRBJ2-7; v_call: TRBV5-1
cdr3_aa: CAWSLGAPALHF; j_call: TRBJ1-6; v_call: TRBV30
cdr3_aa: CASSGGLAAQETQYF; j_call: TRBJ2-5; v_call: TRBV5-6
cdr3_aa: CAISPGQKNTIYF; j_call: TRBJ1-3; v_call: TRBV10-3
cdr3_aa: CATSDLRGTEAFF; j_call: TRBJ1-1; v_call: TRBV24-1
cdr3_aa: CASRSFGATDTQYF; j_call: TRBJ2-3; v_call: TRBV27
cdr3_aa: CASRITGTEGPNYGYTF; j_call: TRBJ1-2; v_call: TRBV28
cdr3_aa: CASSYFITGLGLEQYF; j_call: TRBJ2-7; v_call: TRBV6-5
cdr3_aa: CAWSAQAPYEQYF; j_call: TRBJ2-7; v_call: TRBV30
cdr3_aa: CASSLTTDEKLFF; j_call: TRBJ1-4; v_call: TRBV5-1
cdr3_aa: CASSLFAPGQGATEAFF; j_call: TRBJ1-1; v_call: TRBV7-2
cdr3_aa: CASRTEKGGTEAFF; j_call: TRBJ1-1; v_call: TRBV6-4
cdr3_aa: CASSLGGPLIGGEQFF; j_call: TRBJ2-1; v_call: TRBV5-5
cdr3_aa: CASSLESDLAKNIQYF; j_call: TRBJ2-4; v_call: TRBV11-2
cdr3_aa: CASAHPDRNTEAFF; j_call: TRBJ1-1; v_call: TRBV19
cdr3_aa: CASSLSGPQKTNTQYF; j_call: TRBJ2-3; v_call: TRBV5-5
cdr3_aa: CASRPHDGPNYGYTF; j_call: TRBJ1-2; v_call: TRBV6-5
cdr3_aa: CAIRGQGSGNTIYF; j_call: TRBJ1-3; v_call: TRBV10-3
cdr3_aa: CASSSAAGGGDTQYF; j_call: TRBJ2-3; v_call: TRBV7-2
cdr3_aa: CASREAGNNGYTF; j_call: TRBJ1-2; v_call: TRBV19
cdr3_aa: CESRRVLGEQYF; j_call: TRBJ2-7; v_call: TRBV27
cdr3_aa: CASSLEGQTYNEQFF; j_call: TRBJ2-1; v_call: TRBV7-2
cdr3_aa: CASSPTPPTRTGGAFGELFF; j_call: TRBJ2-2; v_call: TRBV11-3
cdr3_aa: CASSVDNIYSGNTIYF; j_call: TRBJ1-3; v_call: TRBV5-1
cdr3_aa: CASSEHMENTEAFF; j_call: TRBJ1-1; v_call: TRBV6-1
cdr3_aa: CASSPPNGDYGYTF; j_call: TRBJ1-2; v_call: TRBV18
cdr3_aa: CASSQGLGVNQPQHF; j_call: TRBJ1-5; v_call: TRBV4-1